The 21 T cell receptor beta chains in this list originate from one sample, sequenced in a study of blood T cell repertoires in COVID-19. The assay was immunoSEQ multiplex PCR, and TCRdb's table has in-frame clones only and misses some. Of more than 150,000 clones listed, more than 75% are singletons. The sample comprised PBMCs or T cells enriched from blood (not recorded which). The receptors shown here come from a woman in her forties or fifties who had recovered from COVID-19.

V usage is TRBV25-1 and J usage is TRBJ1-1; 7 bases align to TRBD1. This CDR3 spans 13 amino acids. Per germline, CDR1 MGHDK and CDR2 SYGVNS. V dropped 5 bases and J dropped 5; count of bases not matched to a gene: 5. CDR3 DNA: TGTGCCAGCAGTAGACAGGGTGGGACTGAAGCTTTCTTT. Its protein product is CASSRQGGTEAFF.

The chain joins TRBV19 to TRBJ2-6, with no clear D. With 1 base removed from V and 2 bases from J, the gap between germline ends came to 3 bases. Germline CDR1 reads LNHDA; CDR2 reads SQIVND (reference sequence). CDR3 length: 14 residues. The CDR3 sequence: CASSIGTGANVLTF. CDR3 nucleotides: TGTGCCAGTAGTATAGGTACTGGGGCCAACGTCCTGACTTTC.

J is TRBJ2-7 and V is TRBV4-1; 11 bases are a match to TRBD2. CDR3 length equals 16 residues. After removal of 1 base from V and 4 bases from J, the junction contained 6 bases not matched to a gene. Germline-derived CDR1 and CDR2 are MGHRA and YSYEKL. This chain's CDR3 is CASSQVPGLAAYEQYF. The CDR3, as DNA: TGCGCCAGCAGCCAAGTTCCGGGACTAGCGGCTTACGAGCAGTACTTC.

This clone was detected once. The rearrangement links TRBV2 to TRBJ2-2; tentative D call: TRBD1 (6 bases). V gave up 5 bases and J gave up 5 bases, with 12 bases separating them. Germline CDR1 reads SNHLY; CDR2 reads FYNNEI. The CDR3 covers 14 residues. The CDR3 loop reads CASSRTALTGELFF. The CDR3 DNA reads as TGTGCCAGCAGTAGGACAGCTTTGACCGGGGAGCTGTTTTTT.

This clone was detected only once. V and J are TRBV28 and TRBJ2-5; D gene ambiguous. CDR1 MDHEN and CDR2 SYDVKM come from the germline V gene. Trimming pared 6 bases from V and 6 bases from J, leaving 11 bases between. CDR3 size: 12 residues. The CDR3 DNA sequence: TGTGCCAGCAGCTTCCCCGGTCAGACCCAGTACTTC. Translating it yields CASSFPGQTQYF.

The chain combines TRBV30 with TRBJ2-2; 10 positions match TRBD2. Germline loops: CDR1 GTSNPN, CDR2 SVGIG (reference sequence). The CDR3 is made up of 15 amino acids. J gave up 6 bases and V 3 bases, and 7 bases lay outside the gene matches. CDR3 sequence: CAWRRAGGPPGELFF. The CDR3 DNA reads TGTGCCTGGAGACGAGCGGGAGGGCCTCCCGGGGAGCTGTTTTTT.

The rearrangement joins TRBV3-1 (or the pseudogene TRBV3-2) to TRBJ2-3; TRBD2 matches 13 bases. Germline V lookup: CDR1 LGHDT, CDR2 YNNKEL (reference sequence). This CDR3 has 19 amino acids. J gave up 4 bases and V 4 bases, and 14 bases lay outside the gene matches. This CDR3 is CASSPWTSGRGAAADTQYF. The CDR3, as DNA: TGTGCCAGCAGCCCTTGGACTAGCGGGAGAGGGGCAGCGGCAGATACGCAGTATTTT.

The chain has TRBV30 and TRBJ2-3, with 7 bases that match TRBD1. The CDR3 loop spans 15 amino acids. With V trimmed by 1 base and J by 2 bases, 6 bases remained unmatched. CDR1 and CDR2 (germline): GTSNPN, SVGIG (reference sequence). The CDR3 region has the DNA TGTGCCTGGAGTGCCTCCGACAGGGACACAGATACGCAGTATTTT. It specifies CAWSASDRDTDTQYF.

The chain links TRBV19 to TRBJ1-1; D remains ambiguous. Between the trimmed V and J ends, which lost 3 bases and 4 bases, there was a span of 12 bases. Per the germline V gene, CDR1 is LNHDA and CDR2 is SQIVND (reference sequence). The CDR3 has 14 residues. CDR3 DNA sequence: TGTGCCAGTAGTATGAGAGGAGGGTTCACTGAAGCTTTCTTT. This codes for CASSMRGGFTEAFF. Supplemented by reference TRBV19 and TRBJ1-1, the full variable domain reads DGGITQSPKYLFRKEGQNVTLSCEQNLNHDAMYWYRQDPGQGLRLIYYSQIVNDFQKGDIAEGYSVSREKKESFPLTVTSAQKNPTAFYLCASSMRGGFTEAFFGQGTRLTVV.

The chain employs TRBV2 and TRBJ2-1; 11 bases fit TRBD2. The germline gives CDR1 SNHLY, CDR2 FYNNEI. The CDR3 is 14 residues long. J gave up 4 bases and V 7 bases, and 3 bases lay outside the gene matches. CDR3 sequence: CASKTSGIYNEQFF. The CDR3 DNA is TGTGCCAGCAAGACTAGCGGGATTTACAATGAGCAGTTCTTC.

The rearrangement joins TRBV19 to TRBJ1-5, with D unclear. Germline CDR1 is LNHDA and CDR2 is SQIVND (reference sequence). The V and J ends lost 4 bases and 3 bases respectively, with 16 bases between them. There are 16 residues in the CDR3. CDR3 DNA sequence: TGTGCCAGTAGTACCTCGGGGTTTCGGATCAATCAGCCCCAGCATTTT. This sequence encodes CASSTSGFRINQPQHF.

This clone was observed a handful of times. The CDR3 nucleotides read TGTGCCAGCAGCCAGGAGACTAGCTCCTACAATGAGCAGTTCTTC. Encoded protein: CASSQETSSYNEQFF. The rearrangement uses TRBV4-2 and TRBJ2-1, with D maybe TRBD2 (6 bases). Germline V CDR1 and CDR2: LGHNA, YNFKEQ. This CDR3 is built from 15 residues. Trimming took 3 bases from V and 0 from J, leaving 9 bases between them.

CDR3 loop: CATDRGGVHGYTF. In DNA, the CDR3 is TGTGCCACCGACAGGGGTGGCGTGCATGGCTACACCTTC. J is TRBJ1-2 and V is TRBV6-5, with TRBD1 matching 8 bases. Trimming took 10 bases from V and 6 from J; bases not matched to a gene: 10. Per the germline V gene, CDR1 is MNHEY and CDR2 is SVGAGI. The CDR3 consists of 13 residues.

The rearrangement links TRBV14 to TRBJ1-6; D is possibly TRBD1 (6 bases). The V end lost 5 bases, the J end lost 8 bases, and 10 bases lay between the germline ends. CDR3 length: 13 amino acids. The germline gives CDR1 SGHDN, CDR2 FVKESK. The CDR3 loop is CASSSQGYSPLHF. CDR3 in DNA: TGTGCCAGCAGCAGCCAGGGGTATTCACCCCTCCACTTT.

This chain joins TRBV29-1 and TRBJ1-2, with a weak D call TRBD1 (6 bases). Per germline, CDR1 SQVTM and CDR2 ANQGSEA. V was trimmed by 2 bases and J by 4 bases, leaving 14 bases between them. The CDR3 consists of 14 residues. The CDR3 nucleotides are TGCAGCGTTGAAAGGGGGGGCGGACCCTATGGCTACACCTTC. Translation gives CSVERGGGPYGYTF.

The chain links TRBV29-1 to TRBJ1-6; the D is unclear. The ends were cut back, 8 bases at V and 8 bases at J, with 16 bases in the middle. This CDR3 region has 13 residues. CDR1 and CDR2 (germline): SQVTM, ANQGSEA. CDR3 DNA sequence: TGCAGCCCTCCCCCAATCCTAGATTCACCCCTCCACTTT. Translated, it gives CSPPPILDSPLHF.

CDR3 nucleotides: TGTGCCAGCAGCGGACAGGAGACCTACGAGCAGTACTTC. It specifies CASSGQETYEQYF. The gene calls are TRBV5-4 and TRBJ2-7; 7 positions match TRBD1. Per the germline V gene, CDR1 is SGHNT and CDR2 is YYREEE (reference sequence). The CDR3 contains 13 residues. V gave up 4 bases and J gave up 2 bases; unmatched junction bases: 3.

The gene calls are TRBV7-2 and TRBJ2-2; 7 nucleotides match TRBD1. The V gene's germline CDR1 is SGHTA and CDR2 FQGNSA. The CDR3 spans 15 residues. The V segment lost 5 bases and the J segment 5 bases; nucleotides outside the gene matches: 8. The CDR3 spells CASSPLDRVTGELFF. For the CDR3, the DNA is TGTGCCAGCAGCCCCCTTGACAGGGTTACCGGGGAGCTGTTTTTT.

The chain is built from TRBV5-8 and TRBJ1-5, with 8 nucleotides matching TRBD1. Losses at the gene ends were 2 bases for V and 6 bases for J; bases not matched to a gene: 1. CDR1 and CDR2 (germline): SGHTS, YDEGEE. The CDR3 is made up of 13 amino acids. The DNA for the CDR3 is TGTGCCAGCAGCTTCAGGGGGCCTCAGCCCCAGCATTTT. Translation gives CASSFRGPQPQHF. Using reference TRBV5-8 and TRBJ1-5 for the parts outside the CDR3, the full variable domain is EAGVTQSPTHLIKTRGQQATLRCSPISGHTSVYWYQQALGLGLQFLLWYDEGEERNRGNFPPRFSGRQFPNYSSELNVNALELEDSALYLCASSFRGPQPQHFGDGTRLSIL.

The chain's CDR3 is CASSFGGRGLYF. CDR3 in DNA: TGTGCCAGCAGCTTTGGAGGCCGGGGACTGTATTTT. The rearrangement uses TRBV5-4 and TRBJ2-3, with a weak D call TRBD2 (6 bases). Germline V CDR1 and CDR2: SGHNT, YYREEE (reference sequence). V was shortened by 2 bases and J by 14 bases, with 15 bases between the two germline ends. The CDR3 consists of 12 residues.

The rearrangement uses TRBV29-1 and TRBJ2-1; 10 bases agree with TRBD2. Trimming removed 0 bases from V and 4 bases from J; junction bases left unmatched: 3. CDR1 and CDR2 from the germline V gene are SQVTM and ANQGSEA. This CDR3 has 15 residues. CDR3 sequence: CSVEETAGGYNEQFF. Written as DNA, the CDR3 is TGCAGCGTTGAAGAGACAGCGGGAGGGTACAATGAGCAGTTCTTC.